Each of the 11 T cell receptor beta chains below was sequenced from the same sample in a study of OX40 agonist ivuxolimab in advanced cancers. Assay used: immunoSEQ multiplex PCR; TCRdb lists only in-frame clones, some missing. This table has about 96,000 clones, about four fifths appearing once. This specimen consisted of CD4+ or CD8+ T cells sorted from blood, obtained in a trial of the OX40 agonist ivuxolimab. The receptors here all came from an adult with an advanced solid tumor such as melanoma, head and neck, liver or kidney cancer.

J is TRBJ2-3 and V is TRBV6-5, with D hard to call. The CDR3 has 13 amino acids. Trimming removed 7 bases at V and 0 bases at J, with 8 bases between. Germline CDR1 is MNHEY and CDR2 is SVGAGI. CDR3 nucleotide sequence: TGTGCCAGCACTACCGGTAGCACAGATACGCAGTATTTT. Translation gives CASTTGSTDTQYF.

This chain uses TRBV18 with TRBJ2-1, with 7 bases identical to TRBD2. The CDR3 is made up of 16 amino acids. With 4 bases clipped from V and 0 bases from J, the junction kept 6 bases outside the gene matches. In germline, CDR1 is KGHSH, CDR2 LQKENI. The CDR3 DNA follows: TGTGCCAGCTCACAAAAAGCGGGAAGCTCCTACAATGAGCAGTTCTTC. Translated, it gives CASSQKAGSSYNEQFF.

This chain links TRBV6-5 with TRBJ2-4; a possible D gene is TRBD2 (5 bases). Per germline, CDR1 MNHEY and CDR2 SVGAGI. The V and J ends lost 5 bases and 8 bases respectively, with 13 bases between them. CDR3 length: 13 residues. CDR3 DNA: TGTGCCAGCAGTACTAGGGCAAGCGACATTCAGTACTTC. Translating it yields CASSTRASDIQYF.

The chain uses TRBV6-5 and TRBJ1-5; D unclear. V was shortened by 6 bases and J by 4 bases, with 10 bases between the two germline ends. The CDR3 is 13 residues long. The germline V gene encodes CDR1 MNHEY and CDR2 SVGAGI. This CDR3 reads CASRHMGNQPQHF. CDR3 DNA sequence: TGTGCCAGCAGACATATGGGGAATCAGCCCCAGCATTTT.

This clone was detected only once. The chain combines TRBV5-4 with TRBJ1-1; 7 bases are shared with TRBD1. J lost 4 bases, V lost 4 bases, and 7 bases had no gene match. Germline V gene data show CDR1 as SGHNT and CDR2 as YYREEE (reference sequence). The CDR3 contains 14 residues. In DNA, the CDR3 is TGTGCCAGCAGCATACAGGGGAGGAGCACTGAAGCTTTCTTT. Translation: CASSIQGRSTEAFF.

The chain combines TRBV5-6 with TRBJ2-7, with TRBD1 as a possible D gene (6 bases). The V end lost 4 bases, the J end lost 3 bases, and 20 bases lay between the germline ends. CDR1 is SGHDT and CDR2 is YYEEEE in the germline V gene. The CDR3 consists of 16 residues. The CDR3 DNA reads TGTGCCAGCAGCCTGGCTCCCACGGGACACCGCTACGAGCAGTACTTC. Protein sequence: CASSLAPTGHRYEQYF.

The chain is built from TRBV14 and TRBJ1-1; D uncertain. Trimming removed 5 bases from V and 0 bases from J, with 7 bases in between. Germline CDR1 and CDR2: SGHDN and FVKESK. This CDR3 contains 13 residues. In DNA, the CDR3 is TGTGCCAGCAGCTTTGGACTGAACACTGAAGCTTTCTTT. This sequence encodes CASSFGLNTEAFF.

The chain links TRBV5-6 to TRBJ1-4, with 8 bases that match TRBD1. Trimming removed 2 bases from V and 7 bases from J; junction bases left unmatched: 7. Germline CDR1 reads SGHDT; CDR2 reads YYEEEE. This CDR3 comprises 15 residues. The CDR3 reads CASSFDRGQGEKLFF. Here the CDR3 DNA reads TGTGCCAGCAGCTTTGACAGGGGCCAGGGTGAAAAACTGTTTTTT.

The CDR3 spells CATSRVDRGAFF. The CDR3 DNA sequence: TGTGCCACCAGCAGAGTAGACAGGGGAGCTTTCTTT. This chain connects TRBV15 to TRBJ1-1, with 8 bases that match TRBD1. Germline V lookup: CDR1 LNHNV, CDR2 YYDKDF (reference sequence). Trimming cost V 1 base and J 10 bases; bases outside gene matches: 2. The CDR3 consists of 12 residues.

The J gene is TRBJ1-6, the V gene TRBV5-1; 7 nucleotides line up with TRBD1. CDR3 size: 14 residues. Germline CDR1 SGHRS, CDR2 YFSETQ. V was pared by 6 bases and J by 7 bases, with 7 bases of the junction left unmatched. CDR3 region: CASTTGQRNSPLHF. CDR3 bases: TGCGCCAGCACCACGGGACAGCGAAATTCACCCCTCCACTTT.

The genes are TRBV29-1 and TRBJ2-2, with TRBD1 matching 7 bases. Per the germline V gene, CDR1 is SQVTM and CDR2 is ANQGSEA. The V segment lost 4 bases and the J segment 7 bases; nucleotides outside the gene matches: 0. The CDR3 is 11 amino acids. The CDR3 DNA follows: TGCAGCGTTGCAGGGGGCGGGGAGCTGTTTTTT. Amino acid sequence: CSVAGGGELFF.